This T cell receptor beta chain came from a study of blood T cell repertoires in COVID-19 (dated by TCRdb to between 2020 and 2021). Study-wide context: Collaborator samples came from the United States, Italy and Spain and covered acute and convalescent phases of COVID-19. The repertoires were released in a freely available public database meant as a resource for research on the immune response to SARS-CoV-2. The prospective study material was composed of cDNA or gDNA derived from T cells, B-cell-depleted T cells, or PBMCs. Samples came from the ongoing ImmuneRACE study (first 160 participants) plus 1,254 subjects from 6 global collaborators. Sample metadata almost always included a de-identified subject ID, COVID-19 status, age in years and sex. Subjects who had been exposed to COVID-19, were actively infected with it, or had recovered from it provided the deeply sampled blood TCRbeta repertoires that made up the dataset. Where available, HLA class I and class II types were obtained from metadata supplied by the sample provider rather than from assay-based typing.

The immunoSEQ Assay, a bias-controlled multiplex PCR, was used to amplify TCRbeta CDR3 regions from genomic DNA. Processing in the source paper ran as follows. The number of nucleated cells in each sample was estimated from the amplification of reference gene primers within the assay. To quantify the absolute abundance of each unique TCRbeta CDR3 rearrangement, sequence reads were collapsed and filtered. Productive Simpson clonality was computed per sample as the square root of Simpson's diversity index over productive rearrangements. The table was pulled from immuneACCESS by TCRdb, which kept in-frame rearrangements only. Such tables lose some clones; where checked, under half of the loss comes from unresolved V genes, and the rest has no known cause. That table furnishes V, J and clone size, whereas the DNA furnished D and trimming. For this sample the table gives 110,000 to 150,000 clones, of which around 90% were detected only once. The ten largest account for roughly 1.4% of the sample.

Broad study findings and their caveats: How much clinical and demographic metadata was included differed by source and by participant, and the metadata was provided uncurated.

CDR1 and CDR2 (SGHTA, FQGNSA) derive from the germline V gene. Its CDR3 holds 15 amino acids, cysteine through phenylalanine. Only the CDR3 region is kept as DNA, spanning 45 bases read in frame from base 1. V lost 2 bases and J lost 4 bases; the stretch between them is 14 bases long. Whole blood was collected in K2EDTA tubes by collaborating institutions according to the institutions' own protocols. Collaborator samples were shipped for TCRbeta analysis as frozen whole blood, isolated PBMCs, or DNA extracted from either sample type. About this clone itself: Its specific antigen is unknown. The input lacks base qualities; no much larger clone sits a single base away.

This TCR was recovered from a woman in her sixties or seventies with acute or convalescent COVID-19. The rearranged segments are TRBV7-2 and TRBJ1-2, with the D gene not clear enough to name. Specimen: peripheral blood. The bases read TGTGCCAGCAGCTTATCCGGATTCCAGGTCTATGGCTACACCTTC. The encoded protein is CASSLSGFQVYGYTF.